This passage covers 7 T cell receptor beta chains from one sample sequenced in a study of blood T cell repertoires in COVID-19. TCRdb's copy holds only in-frame clones and misses some; the assay was immunoSEQ multiplex PCR. The sample shows roughly 160,000 clones, around 90% of them seen only once. The material sequenced was peripheral blood. The receptors derive from a man aged 60-69 years with COVID-19, enrolled during active disease.

The V gene is TRBV7-3, the J gene TRBJ1-5; D unclear. Germline V gives CDR1 SGHTA, CDR2 FQGTGA. Trimming took off 1 base at V and 5 bases at J, with 6 bases between the two ends. The CDR3 is made up of 13 amino acids. The CDR3 is CASSLNRDQPQHF. As DNA, the CDR3 is TGTGCCAGCAGCTTAAATCGGGATCAGCCCCAGCATTTT.

The rearrangement links TRBV3-1 (or the pseudogene TRBV3-2) to TRBJ1-1; 8 positions agree with TRBD1. Germline loops: CDR1 LGHDT, CDR2 YNNKEL (reference sequence). The CDR3 is made up of 17 amino acids. The J segment lost 1 base and the V segment lost 1 base, leaving 8 bases of the junction unmatched. The CDR3 spells CASSQGDRGISNTEAFF. CDR3 in DNA: TGTGCCAGCAGCCAAGGCGACAGGGGCATATCGAACACTGAAGCTTTCTTT.

This rearrangement joins TRBV7-2 to TRBJ2-3; TRBD2 agrees at 7 bases. V shed 1 base and J 4 bases; nucleotides not matched to a gene: 5. In germline, CDR1 is SGHTA, CDR2 FQGNSA. The CDR3 spans 15 residues. CDR3 sequence (DNA): TGTGCCAGCAGCTTAGGTGGGGGGGAGGCAGATACGCAGTATTTT. It translates to CASSLGGGEADTQYF.

V usage is TRBV15 and J usage is TRBJ1-5; D might be TRBD1 (6 bases). The V end was cut by 5 bases, the J end by 7 bases, with 15 bases between. The CDR3 has 14 amino acids. Germline-derived CDR1 and CDR2 are LNHNV and YYDKDF (reference sequence). The CDR3, as DNA: TGTGCCACCAGCCCCTACAGGGTCGAACAGCCCCAGCATTTT. Its protein product is CATSPYRVEQPQHF. Combining the CDR3 with reference TRBV15 and TRBJ1-5 gives the whole variable domain DAMVIQNPRYQVTQFGKPVTLSCSQTLNHNVMYWYQQKSSQAPKLLFHYYDKDFNNEADTPDNFQSRRPNTSFCFLDIRSPGLGDTAMYLCATSPYRVEQPQHFGDGTRLSIL.

V and J are TRBV19 and TRBJ1-2; D gene uncertain. Germline CDR1 is LNHDA and CDR2 is SQIVND (reference sequence). The germline V and J ends were trimmed by 7 bases and 2 bases, with 11 bases remaining between them. This CDR3 is built from 13 residues. CDR3 amino acids: CASTRSGNYGYTF. The CDR3 bases are TGTGCCAGTACCCGGTCGGGGAACTATGGCTACACCTTC.

The V gene is TRBV5-5, the J gene TRBJ2-3; 8 nucleotides align to TRBD2. The CDR3 contains 17 residues. The trim removed 2 bases at V and 1 base at J, leaving 9 bases unmatched. Germline V gene sequence: CDR1 SGHKS, CDR2 YYEKEE (reference sequence). CDR3: CASSFHTSGSGTDTQYF. The CDR3 DNA is TGTGCCAGCAGCTTTCACACAAGCGGGAGTGGCACAGATACGCAGTATTTT. Based on the CDR3 plus reference TRBV5-5 and TRBJ2-3, the full variable domain is DAGVTQSPTHLIKTRGQQVTLRCSPISGHKSVSWYQQVLGQGPQFIFQYYEKEERGRGNFPDRFSARQFPNYSSELNVNALLLGDSALYLCASSFHTSGSGTDTQYFGPGTRLTVL.

The chain employs TRBV6-1 and TRBJ2-2, with 12 bases that match TRBD2. From germline, CDR1 is MNHNS and CDR2 SASEGT. Germline trimming cut 2 bases from V and 2 bases from J; bases unmatched to any gene: 6. The CDR3 has 18 residues. The CDR3 coding sequence is TGTGCCAGCAGTGAAAGCCCTAGCGGGGGGGCCAACACCGGGGAGCTGTTTTTT. This encodes CASSESPSGGANTGELFF.